This T cell receptor beta chain came from a study of long-term antiretroviral therapy in people with HIV. Trimming cost V 5 bases and J 8 bases; bases outside gene matches: 7. Germline loops: CDR1 MNHEY, CDR2 SVGAGI. CDR3 length equals 13 residues. An immunoSEQ assay, version v3.0, was performed at survey level. Sequenced by immunoSEQ multiplex PCR; TCRdb stores in-frame clones only, minus some. The data contain about 20,000 clones, roughly four fifths of them singletons. The chain combines TRBV6-5 with TRBJ1-2, with 8 nucleotides matching TRBD1. The sequences come from unsorted PBMCs, collected roughly 2.5 years before starting antiretroviral therapy. The source of this sequence is a woman between 50 and 59 years old with HIV. CDR3 in amino acids: CASSPWTGPGYTF. DNA of the CDR3: TGTGCCAGCAGTCCATGGACAGGGCCCGGCTACACCTTC.